Described below is a single T cell receptor (beta chain) sequence and its context. What it binds is not known. This specimen belongs to a study of CD8 T cells in Susac syndrome. Study in general: Sequencing included Susac syndrome patients, five or six of them with active disease and under 10 in remission. The study's findings and limits: Clonal expansion was absent from the CD4+ T cell repertoires in Susac syndrome. By the study's own acknowledgment, its TCR sequencing and HLA analysis included relatively few individuals.

CDR3 size: 15 residues. Germline CDR1 and CDR2: SGHTA and FQGNSA. The V and J ends lost 4 bases and 4 bases, in that order; junction bases with no gene match: 6. Fulfillment of recently defined diagnostic criteria for definite or probable disease was shown by the patients with Susac syndrome. RNA in amounts of about 0.5 to 1 ug was reverse transcribed with random hexamers. TCRdb re-analysed the immunoSEQ multiplex PCR reads in MiXCR, keeping a single row per CDR3 protein. The top ten clones hold about 0.15% of a sample with about 210,000 distinct CDR3 sequences, about 94% of them seen once. The receptor was derived from a human donor with Susac syndrome. Sequences were obtained from CD4+ T cells from PBMCs. The chain uses TRBV7-2 and TRBJ2-3, with TRBD2 matching over 9 bases. DNA of the CDR3: TGTGCCAGCAGCTCCGCGTTAGCGGGGGCAGATACGCAGTATTTT. Translated, it gives CASSSALAGADTQYF.